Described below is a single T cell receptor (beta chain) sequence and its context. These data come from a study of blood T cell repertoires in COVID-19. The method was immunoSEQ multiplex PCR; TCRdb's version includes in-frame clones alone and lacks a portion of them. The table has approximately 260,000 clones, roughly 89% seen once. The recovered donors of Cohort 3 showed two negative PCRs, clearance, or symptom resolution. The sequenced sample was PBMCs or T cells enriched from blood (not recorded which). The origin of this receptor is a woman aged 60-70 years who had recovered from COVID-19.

The CDR3, as DNA: TGTGCCAGCAGCTTCAGGACTGAAGCTTTCTTT. It encodes CASSFRTEAFF. The rearrangement uses TRBV7-9 and TRBJ1-1; unclear D gene. The V gene lost 3 bases and the J gene lost 5 bases, with 4 bases spanning the gap. Germline values: CDR1 SEHNR, CDR2 FQNEAQ (reference sequence). The CDR3 runs to 11 residues.